This TCR beta chain was observed in a study of blood T cell repertoires in COVID-19. Study-wide background: From the United States, Italy and Spain came samples of acute and convalescent COVID-19. In each case, the material was cDNA or gDNA derived from T cells, B-cell-depleted T cells, or PBMCs.

In the original analysis: Scientists estimated how many nucleated cells there were by amplifying reference gene primers. Sequenced by immunoSEQ multiplex PCR; TCRdb stores in-frame clones only, minus some. For V, J and clone size, that table is used; D and trimming come from the DNA. The data hold around 200,000 clones, with roughly four fifths observed a single time. The TCR sequence derives from a man aged 45 to 65 who had recovered from COVID-19. The sequenced material came from peripheral blood.

CDR3 DNA sequence: TGTGCCAGCAGCGTAGGATCCAGGGGGCAAGGGAGCACTGAAGCTTTCTTT. It specifies CASSVGSRGQGSTEAFF. The V and J genes are TRBV9 and TRBJ1-1, with TRBD1 matching over 8 bases. Losses at the gene ends were 0 bases for V and 4 bases for J; bases not matched to a gene: 11. Germline CDR1 reads SGDLS; CDR2 reads YYNGEE. The CDR3 is made up of 17 amino acids. Looking up the rest from reference TRBV9 and TRBJ1-1 gives the full variable domain: DSGVTQTPKHLITATGQRVTLRCSPRSGDLSVYWYQQSLDQGLQFLIQYYNGEERAKGNILERFSAQQFPDLHSELNLSSLELGDSALYFCASSVGSRGQGSTEAFFGQGTRLTVV.